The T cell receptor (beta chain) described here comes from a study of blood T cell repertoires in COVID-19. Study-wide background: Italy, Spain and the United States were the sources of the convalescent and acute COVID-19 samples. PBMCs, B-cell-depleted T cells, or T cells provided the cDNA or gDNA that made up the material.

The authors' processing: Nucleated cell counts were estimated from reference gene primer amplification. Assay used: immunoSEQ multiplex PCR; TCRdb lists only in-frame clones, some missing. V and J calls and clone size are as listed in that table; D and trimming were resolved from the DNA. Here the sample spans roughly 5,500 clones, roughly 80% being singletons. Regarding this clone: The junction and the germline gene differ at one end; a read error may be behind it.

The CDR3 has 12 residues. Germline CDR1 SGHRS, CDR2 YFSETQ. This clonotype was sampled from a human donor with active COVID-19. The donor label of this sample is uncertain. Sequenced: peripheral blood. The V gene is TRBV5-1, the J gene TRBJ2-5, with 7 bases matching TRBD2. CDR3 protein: CASSLPHDGRDF. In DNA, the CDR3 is TGCGCCAGCAGCTTGCCACATGATGGGAGGGACTTC.